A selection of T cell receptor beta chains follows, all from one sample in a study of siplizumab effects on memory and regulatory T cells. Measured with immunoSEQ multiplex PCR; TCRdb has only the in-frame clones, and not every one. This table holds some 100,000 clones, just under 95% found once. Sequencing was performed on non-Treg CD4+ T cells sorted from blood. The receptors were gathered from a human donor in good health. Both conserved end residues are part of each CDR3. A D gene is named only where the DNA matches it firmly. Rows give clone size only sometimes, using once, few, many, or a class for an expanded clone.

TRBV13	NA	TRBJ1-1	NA	TGTGCCAGCAGCTTGTTTACCGAGATGAACACTGAAGCTTTCTTT	CASSLFTEMNTEAFF
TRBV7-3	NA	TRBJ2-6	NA	TGTGCCAGCAGCTTACACCTCTCTGGGGCCAACGTCCTGACTTTC	CASSLHLSGANVLTF
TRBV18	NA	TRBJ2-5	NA	TGTACCAGCTCACCACCCAGTATCGGGGTCGAGACCCAGTACTTC	CTSSPPSIGVETQYF
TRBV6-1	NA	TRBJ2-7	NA	TGTGCCAGCAGAGAGACAGCGGACTACGAGCAGTACTTC	CASRETADYEQYF
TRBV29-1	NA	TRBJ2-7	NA	TGCAGCTTCGTGGACAAATCCTTAAACCACGAGCAGTACTTC	CSFVDKSLNHEQYF
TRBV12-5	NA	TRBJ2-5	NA	TGTGCTAGTGGTAGATCTGGGAGGGAGACCCAGTACTTC	CASGRSGRETQYF
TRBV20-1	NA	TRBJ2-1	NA	TGCAGTGCTGGGCGAAGCCATGAGCAGTTCTTC	CSAGRSHEQFF
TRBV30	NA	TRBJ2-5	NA	TGTGCCTGGAGTCTTCGAGAGACCCAGTACTTC	CAWSLRETQYF
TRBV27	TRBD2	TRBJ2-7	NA	TGTGCCAGCAGTTTGCGGGAGGGCGACGAGCAGTACTTC	CASSLREGDEQYF
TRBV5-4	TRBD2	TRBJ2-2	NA	TGTGCCAGCAGCCCGAGCGGCGGGAGGGGGATTCTCTCCGGGGAGCTGTTTTTT	CASSPSGGRGILSGELFF
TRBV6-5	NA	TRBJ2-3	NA	TGTGCCAGCCTTGCCCCGACTGCCGATACGCAGTATTTT	CASLAPTADTQYF
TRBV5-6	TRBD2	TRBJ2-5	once	TGTGCCAGCAGCCTCCCCTTAGGGACTAGCGGGAGGCTCCAAGAGACCCAGTACTTC	CASSLPLGTSGRLQETQYF
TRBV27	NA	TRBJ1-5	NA	TGTGCCAGCAGTCCTCGACAGCGCAATCAGCCCCAGCATTTT	CASSPRQRNQPQHF
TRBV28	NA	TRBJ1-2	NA	TGTGCCAGCAGTTTGAGCCGGGCTAACTATGGCTACACCTTC	CASSLSRANYGYTF
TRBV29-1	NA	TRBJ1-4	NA	TGCAGCGTTGCATGGGTCCATAATGAAAAACTGTTTTTT	CSVAWVHNEKLFF
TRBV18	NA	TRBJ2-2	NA	TGTGCCAGCTCACCACCGGAGAGGCACCTAACCGGGGAGCTGTTTTTT	CASSPPERHLTGELFF
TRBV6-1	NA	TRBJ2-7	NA	TGTGCCAGCGATGTGAGTCAGGGAAAAGTAGGCGAGCAGTACTTC	CASDVSQGKVGEQYF
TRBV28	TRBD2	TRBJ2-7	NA	TGTGCCAGCAGTTTATCCCCTTCGGGGGGGTCCCGGGGCGAGCAGTACTTC	CASSLSPSGGSRGEQYF
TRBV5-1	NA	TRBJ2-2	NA	TGCGCCAGCAGCTATACAGGGTACACCGGGGAGCTGTTTTTT	CASSYTGYTGELFF
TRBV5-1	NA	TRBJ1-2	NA	TGCGCCAGCAGCCAAAGGACGGACGATGGCTACACCTTC	CASSQRTDDGYTF
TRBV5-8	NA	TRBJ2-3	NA	TGTGCCAGCACCCTGCGGGGAGGTTCGGCTGCGCAGTATTTT	CASTLRGGSAAQYF
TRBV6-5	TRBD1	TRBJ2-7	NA	TGTGCCAGCAGTTACCGTTTGGGACAGGGCTCGAAGGAGCAGTACTTC	CASSYRLGQGSKEQYF
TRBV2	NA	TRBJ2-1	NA	TGTGCCAGCAGTGAAGAGAACCCGAAGATTAATGAGCAGTTCTTC	CASSEENPKINEQFF
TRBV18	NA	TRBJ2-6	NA	TGTGCCAGCTCACAACGGAGTTCTCTGGAGGCCAACGTCCTGACTTTC	CASSQRSSLEANVLTF
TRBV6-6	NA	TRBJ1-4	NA	TGTGCCAGCAGTTACCTATACCAGAAACTGTTTTTT	CASSYLYQKLFF